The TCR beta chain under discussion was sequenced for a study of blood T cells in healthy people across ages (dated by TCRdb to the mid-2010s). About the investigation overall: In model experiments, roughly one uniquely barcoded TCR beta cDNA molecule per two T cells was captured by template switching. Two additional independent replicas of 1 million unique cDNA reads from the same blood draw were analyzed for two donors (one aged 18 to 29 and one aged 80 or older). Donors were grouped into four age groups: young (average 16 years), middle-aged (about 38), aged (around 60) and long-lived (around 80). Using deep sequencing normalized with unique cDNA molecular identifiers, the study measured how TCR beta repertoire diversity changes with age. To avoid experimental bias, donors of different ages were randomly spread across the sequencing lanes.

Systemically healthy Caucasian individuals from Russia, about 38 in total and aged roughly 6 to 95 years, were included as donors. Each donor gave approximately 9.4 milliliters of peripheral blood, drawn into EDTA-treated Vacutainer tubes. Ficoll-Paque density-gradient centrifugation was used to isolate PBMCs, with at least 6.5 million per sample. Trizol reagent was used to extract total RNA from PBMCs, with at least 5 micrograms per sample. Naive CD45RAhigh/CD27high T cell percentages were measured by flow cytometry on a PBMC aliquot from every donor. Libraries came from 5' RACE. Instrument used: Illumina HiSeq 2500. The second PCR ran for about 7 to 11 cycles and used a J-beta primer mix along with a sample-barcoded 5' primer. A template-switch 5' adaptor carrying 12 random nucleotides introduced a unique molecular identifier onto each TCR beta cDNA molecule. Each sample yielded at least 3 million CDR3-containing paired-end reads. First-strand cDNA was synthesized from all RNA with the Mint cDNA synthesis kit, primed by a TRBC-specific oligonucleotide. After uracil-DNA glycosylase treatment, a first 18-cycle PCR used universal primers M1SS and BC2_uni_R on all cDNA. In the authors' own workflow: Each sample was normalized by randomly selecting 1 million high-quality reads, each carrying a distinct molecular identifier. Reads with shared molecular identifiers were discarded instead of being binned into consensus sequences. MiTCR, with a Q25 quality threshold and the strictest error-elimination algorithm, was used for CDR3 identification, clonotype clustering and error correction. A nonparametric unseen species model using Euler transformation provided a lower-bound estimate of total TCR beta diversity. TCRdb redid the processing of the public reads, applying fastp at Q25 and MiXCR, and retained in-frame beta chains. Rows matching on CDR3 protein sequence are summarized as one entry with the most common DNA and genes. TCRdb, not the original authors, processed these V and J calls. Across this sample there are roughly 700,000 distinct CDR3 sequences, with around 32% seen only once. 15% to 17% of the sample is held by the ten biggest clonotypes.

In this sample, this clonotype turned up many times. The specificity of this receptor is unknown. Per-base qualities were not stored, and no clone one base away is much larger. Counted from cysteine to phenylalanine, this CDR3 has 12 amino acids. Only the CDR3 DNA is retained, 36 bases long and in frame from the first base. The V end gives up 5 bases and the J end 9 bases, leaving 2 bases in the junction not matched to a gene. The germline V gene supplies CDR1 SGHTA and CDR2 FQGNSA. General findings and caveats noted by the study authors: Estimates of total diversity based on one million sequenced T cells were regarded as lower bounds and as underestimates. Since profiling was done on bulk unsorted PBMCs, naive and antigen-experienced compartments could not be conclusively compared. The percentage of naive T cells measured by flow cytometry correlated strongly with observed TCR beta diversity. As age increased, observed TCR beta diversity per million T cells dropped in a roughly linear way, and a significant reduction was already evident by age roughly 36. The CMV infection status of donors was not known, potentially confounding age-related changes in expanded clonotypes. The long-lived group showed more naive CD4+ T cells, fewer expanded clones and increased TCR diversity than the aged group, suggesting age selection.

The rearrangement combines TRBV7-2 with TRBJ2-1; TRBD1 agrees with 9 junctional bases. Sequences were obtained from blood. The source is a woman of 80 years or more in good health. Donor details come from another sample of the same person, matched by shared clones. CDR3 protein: CASSRTGVEQFF. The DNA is TGTGCCAGCAGCCGGACAGGGGTTGAGCAGTTCTTC.